These 2 T cell receptor beta chains were sequenced from one sample in a study of T cell responses to AZD1222 COVID-19 vaccine. Here immunoSEQ multiplex PCR was the method, and the copy in TCRdb shows in-frame clones only, minus some. The sample shows around 91,000 clones, roughly nine tenths of them seen only once. Source: peripheral blood, taken 28 days after the second AZD1222 dose. These receptors originate from an adult who received the AZD1222 COVID-19 vaccine.

This clone was observed a single time. The J gene is TRBJ1-1, the V gene TRBV6-2 or TRBV6-3; TRBD1 might be the D (5 bases). The CDR3 totals 15 residues. V lost 6 bases, J lost 3 bases, and 17 bases lay in between. The germline V gene has CDR1 MNHEY and CDR2 SVGEGT. Here the CDR3 reads CASSVWQGVYTEAFF. The DNA of the CDR3 is TGTGCCAGCAGCGTTTGGCAGGGAGTTTACACTGAAGCTTTCTTT.

The table lists this clone with a count of one. The rearrangement uses TRBV7-9 and TRBJ2-1; D unclear. Germline CDR1 and CDR2: SEHNR and FQNEAQ (reference sequence). V dropped 1 base and J dropped 6 bases, with 7 bases sitting between them. The CDR3 contains 13 residues. The CDR3 region has the DNA TGTGCCAGCAGCTTAGACACGATCAATGAGCAGTTCTTC. It codes for CASSLDTINEQFF.